This TCR beta chain was identified in a study of identical twins. With respect to this clonotype: Its antigen is not known.

The study, taken as a whole, reports: Fewer insertions characterized abundant cord blood beta clonotypes, whereas memory repertoires showed none.

Trimming took off 7 bases at V and 6 bases at J, with 11 bases between the two ends. This CDR3 has 12 amino acids. The germline V gene has CDR1 SGHRS and CDR2 YFSETQ. TCRdb fed the 5' RACE reads into MiXCR, producing one record per CDR3 protein. This table has 1.5 million to 2 million distinct CDR3 sequences, less than 35% appearing once. The clonotype comes from a newborn girl in good health. V usage is TRBV5-1 and J usage is TRBJ1-5, with a possible D match to TRBD1 (5 bases). Sequencing was done on a sample of cord blood. The CDR3 loop reads CASWVGVQPQHF. The CDR3, as DNA: TGCGCCAGCTGGGTGGGGGTTCAGCCCCAGCATTTT. Complete variable domain (other parts from reference TRBV5-1 and TRBJ1-5): KAGVTQTPRYLIKTRGQQVTLSCSPISGHRSVSWYQQTPGQGLQFLFEYFSETQRNKGNFPGRFSGRQFSNSRSEMNVSTLELGDSALYLCASWVGVQPQHFGDGTRLSIL.